This T cell receptor (beta chain) was sequenced during a study of cytotoxic CD8 clonotypes in ibrutinib-treated CLL. Study in general: Within the patient group, under 12 were relapsed/refractory and approximately 16 treatment-naive, and some 17 were IGHV unmutated.

This CDR3 comprises 14 residues. Per the germline V gene, CDR1 is SNHLY and CDR2 is FYNNEI. V lost 2 bases and J 4 bases, leaving 11 bases between the germline ends. The table came from immunoSEQ multiplex PCR; TCRdb's copy has only in-frame clones and leaves some out. The table lists approximately 320,000 clones, roughly 71% of them singletons. The sequence came from a human donor with chronic lymphocytic leukemia. V is TRBV2 and J is TRBJ1-1; tentative D call: TRBD1 (5 bases). Material: PBMCs, obtained after 36 months of ibrutinib treatment. For the CDR3, the DNA is TGTGCCAGCAGTGAATGGGGGAGTCGCACTGAAGCTTTCTTT. Its protein is CASSEWGSRTEAFF.